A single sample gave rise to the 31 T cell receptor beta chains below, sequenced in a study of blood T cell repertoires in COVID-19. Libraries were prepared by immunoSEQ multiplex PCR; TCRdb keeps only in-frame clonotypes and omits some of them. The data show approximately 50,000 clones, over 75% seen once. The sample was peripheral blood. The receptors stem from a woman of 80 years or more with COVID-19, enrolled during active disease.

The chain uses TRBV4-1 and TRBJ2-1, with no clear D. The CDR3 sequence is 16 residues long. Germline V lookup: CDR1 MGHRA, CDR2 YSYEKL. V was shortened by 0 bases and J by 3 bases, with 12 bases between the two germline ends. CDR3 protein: CASSQENSPYYNEQFF. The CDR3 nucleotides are TGCGCCAGCAGCCAAGAGAACTCACCCTACTACAATGAGCAGTTCTTC.

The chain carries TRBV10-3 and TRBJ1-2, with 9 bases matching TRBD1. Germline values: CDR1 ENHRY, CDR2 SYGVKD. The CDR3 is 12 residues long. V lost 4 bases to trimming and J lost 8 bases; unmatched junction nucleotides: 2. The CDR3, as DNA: TGTGCCATCAGTGGGACAGGGGACGGCTACACCTTC. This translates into CAISGTGDGYTF.

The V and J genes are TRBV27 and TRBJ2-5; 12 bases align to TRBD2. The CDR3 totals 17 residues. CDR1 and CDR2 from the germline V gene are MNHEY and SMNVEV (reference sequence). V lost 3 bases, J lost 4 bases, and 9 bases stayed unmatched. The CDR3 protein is CASSFLRTSGKRETQYF. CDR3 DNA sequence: TGTGCCAGCAGTTTCCTAAGGACTAGCGGGAAAAGAGAGACCCAGTACTTC.

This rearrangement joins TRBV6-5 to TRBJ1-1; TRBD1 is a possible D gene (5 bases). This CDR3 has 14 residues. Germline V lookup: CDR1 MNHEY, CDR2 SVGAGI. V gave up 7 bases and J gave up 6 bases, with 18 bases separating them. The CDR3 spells CASTPHGGAPEAFF. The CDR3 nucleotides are TGTGCCAGCACCCCTCATGGTGGGGCTCCTGAAGCTTTCTTT.

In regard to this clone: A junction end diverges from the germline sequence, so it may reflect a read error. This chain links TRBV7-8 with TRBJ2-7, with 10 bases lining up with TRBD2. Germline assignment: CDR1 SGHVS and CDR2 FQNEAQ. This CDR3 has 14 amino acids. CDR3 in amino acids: CASSLASGSNEQYF. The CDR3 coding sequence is TGTGCCAGCAGCCTAGCTAGCGGGAGTAACGAGCAGTACTTC.

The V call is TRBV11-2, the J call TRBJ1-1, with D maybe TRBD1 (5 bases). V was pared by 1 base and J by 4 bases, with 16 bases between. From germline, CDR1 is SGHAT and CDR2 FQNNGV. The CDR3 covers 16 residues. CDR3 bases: TGTGCCAGCAGCTTAGGTGTTAGGGGCGCTGGCACTGAAGCTTTCTTT. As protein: CASSLGVRGAGTEAFF.

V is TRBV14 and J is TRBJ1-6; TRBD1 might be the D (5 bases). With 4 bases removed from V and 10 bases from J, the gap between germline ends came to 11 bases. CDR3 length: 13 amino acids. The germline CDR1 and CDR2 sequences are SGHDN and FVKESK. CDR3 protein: CASSLGGRSPLHF. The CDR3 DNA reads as TGTGCCAGCAGCCTTGGGGGGAGATCACCCCTCCACTTT. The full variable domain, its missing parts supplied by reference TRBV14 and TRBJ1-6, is EAGVTQFPSHSVIEKGQTVTLRCDPISGHDNLYWYRRVMGKEIKFLLHFVKESKQDESGMPNNRFLAERTGGTYSTLKVQPAELEDSGVYFCASSLGGRSPLHFGNGTRLTVT.

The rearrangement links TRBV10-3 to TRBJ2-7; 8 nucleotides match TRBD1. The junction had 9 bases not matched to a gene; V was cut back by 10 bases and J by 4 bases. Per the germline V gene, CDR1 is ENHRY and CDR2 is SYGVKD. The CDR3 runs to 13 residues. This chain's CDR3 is CASRSTGEYEQYF. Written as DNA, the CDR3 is TGTGCCAGCCGATCGACAGGGGAGTACGAGCAGTACTTC.

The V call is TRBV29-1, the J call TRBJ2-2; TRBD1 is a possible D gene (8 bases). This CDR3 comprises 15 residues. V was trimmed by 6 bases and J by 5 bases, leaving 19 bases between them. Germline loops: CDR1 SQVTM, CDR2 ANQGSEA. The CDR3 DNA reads TGCAGCGTCGGGAACACAGGGGGGGGTACCGGGGAGCTGTTTTTT. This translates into CSVGNTGGGTGELFF.

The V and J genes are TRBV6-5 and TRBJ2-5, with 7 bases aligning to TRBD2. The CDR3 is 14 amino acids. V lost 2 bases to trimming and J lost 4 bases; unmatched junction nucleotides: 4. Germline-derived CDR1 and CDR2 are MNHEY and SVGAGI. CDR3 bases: TGTGCCAGCAGTTACGGGGAGGGCGCAGAGACCCAGTACTTC. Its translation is CASSYGEGAETQYF.

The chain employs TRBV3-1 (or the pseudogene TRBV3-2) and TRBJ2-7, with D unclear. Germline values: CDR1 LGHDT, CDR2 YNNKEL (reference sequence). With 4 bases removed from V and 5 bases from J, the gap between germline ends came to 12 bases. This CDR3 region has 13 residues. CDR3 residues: CASSLSLPDEQYF. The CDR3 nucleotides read TGTGCCAGCAGCCTCTCCCTTCCTGACGAGCAGTACTTC.

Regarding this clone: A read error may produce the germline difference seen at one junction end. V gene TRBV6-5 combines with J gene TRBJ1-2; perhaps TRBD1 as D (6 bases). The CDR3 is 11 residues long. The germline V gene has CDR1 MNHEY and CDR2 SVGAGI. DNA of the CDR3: TGTGCCAGTAGTTCAGGGGTCGGCTACACCTTC. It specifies CASSSGVGYTF.

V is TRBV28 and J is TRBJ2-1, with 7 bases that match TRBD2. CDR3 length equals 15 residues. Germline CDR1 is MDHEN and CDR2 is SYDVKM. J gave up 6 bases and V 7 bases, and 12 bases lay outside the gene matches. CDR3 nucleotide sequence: TGTGCCAGCACCCCCACGGGGGGTACGTCCAATGAGCAGTTCTTC. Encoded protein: CASTPTGGTSNEQFF. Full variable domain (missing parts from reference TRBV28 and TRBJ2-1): DVKVTQSSRYLVKRTGEKVFLECVQDMDHENMFWYRQDPGLGLRLIYFSYDVKMKEKGDIPEGYSVSREKKERFSLILESASTNQTSMYLCASTPTGGTSNEQFFGPGTRLTVL.

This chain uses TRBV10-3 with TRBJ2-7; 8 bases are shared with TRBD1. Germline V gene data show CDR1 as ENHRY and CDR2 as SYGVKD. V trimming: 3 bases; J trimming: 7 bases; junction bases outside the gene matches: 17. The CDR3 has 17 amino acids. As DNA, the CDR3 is TGTGCCATCAGTGAAACCCTCCCCCGACAGGGGTCGGGTGAGCAGTACTTC. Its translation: CAISETLPRQGSGEQYF.

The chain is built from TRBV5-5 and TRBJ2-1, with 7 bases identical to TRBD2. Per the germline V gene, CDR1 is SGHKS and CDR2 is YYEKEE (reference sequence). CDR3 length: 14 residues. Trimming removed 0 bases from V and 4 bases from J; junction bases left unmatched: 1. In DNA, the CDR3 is TGTGCCAGCAGCTTGGATAGCGGGTACAATGAGCAGTTCTTC. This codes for CASSLDSGYNEQFF.

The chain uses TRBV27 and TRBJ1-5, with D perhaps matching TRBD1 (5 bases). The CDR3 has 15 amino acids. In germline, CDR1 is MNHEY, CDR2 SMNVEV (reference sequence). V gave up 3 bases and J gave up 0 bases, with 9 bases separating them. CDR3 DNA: TGTGCCAGCAGTTTGACAGCTTATAGCAATCAGCCCCAGCATTTT. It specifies CASSLTAYSNQPQHF.

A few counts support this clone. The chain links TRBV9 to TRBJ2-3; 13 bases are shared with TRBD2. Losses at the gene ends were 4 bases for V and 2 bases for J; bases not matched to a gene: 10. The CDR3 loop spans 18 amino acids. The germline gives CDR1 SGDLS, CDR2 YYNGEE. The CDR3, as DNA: TGTGCCAGCAGCCGGGGGACTAGCGGGATGGGTGACACAGATACGCAGTATTTT. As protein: CASSRGTSGMGDTDTQYF.

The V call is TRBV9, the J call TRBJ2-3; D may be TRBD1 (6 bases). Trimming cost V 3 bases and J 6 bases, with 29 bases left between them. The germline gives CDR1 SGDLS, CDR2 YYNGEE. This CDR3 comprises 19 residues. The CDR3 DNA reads TGTGCCAGCAGCGCCACCCTCCGGCCGGGACAACAGAGTACGGATACGCAGTATTTT. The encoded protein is CASSATLRPGQQSTDTQYF.

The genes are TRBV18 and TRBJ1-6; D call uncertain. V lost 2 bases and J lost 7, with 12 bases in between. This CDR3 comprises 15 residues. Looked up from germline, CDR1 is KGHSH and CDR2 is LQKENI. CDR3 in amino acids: CASSPADFNNSPLHF. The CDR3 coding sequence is TGTGCCAGCTCACCAGCGGACTTTAACAATTCACCCCTCCACTTT.

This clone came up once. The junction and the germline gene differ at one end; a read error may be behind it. The CDR3 reads CTTSRIRTDTQYF. Here the CDR3 DNA reads TGCACGACTAGCCGGATTCGCACAGATACGCAGTATTTT. The chain has TRBV27 and TRBJ2-3; 7 bases align to TRBD2. The CDR3 runs to 13 residues. Germline CDR1 and CDR2: MNHEY and SMNVEV (reference sequence).

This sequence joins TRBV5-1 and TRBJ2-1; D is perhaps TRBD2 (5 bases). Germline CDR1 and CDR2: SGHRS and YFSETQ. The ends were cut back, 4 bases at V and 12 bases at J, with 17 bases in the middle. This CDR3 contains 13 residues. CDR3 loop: CASSLDSLRGQFF. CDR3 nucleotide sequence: TGCGCCAGCAGCCTGGACTCCCTCCGGGGGCAGTTCTTC.

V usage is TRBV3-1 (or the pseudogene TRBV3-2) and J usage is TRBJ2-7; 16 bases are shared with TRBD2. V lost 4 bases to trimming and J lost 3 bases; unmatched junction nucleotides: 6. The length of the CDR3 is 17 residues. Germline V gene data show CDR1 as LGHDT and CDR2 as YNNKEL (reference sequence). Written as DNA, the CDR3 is TGTGCCAGCAGCCCCATTGGGACTAGCGGGAGGGTCTACGAGCAGTACTTC. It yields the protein CASSPIGTSGRVYEQYF.

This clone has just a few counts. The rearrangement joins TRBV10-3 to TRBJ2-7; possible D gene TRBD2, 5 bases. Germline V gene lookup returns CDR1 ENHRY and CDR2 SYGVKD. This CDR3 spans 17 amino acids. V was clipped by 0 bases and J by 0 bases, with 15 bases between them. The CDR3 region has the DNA TGTGCCATCAGTGAGTCGACCCCCCGGGAAGGCTCCTACGAGCAGTACTTC. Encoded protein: CAISESTPREGSYEQYF.

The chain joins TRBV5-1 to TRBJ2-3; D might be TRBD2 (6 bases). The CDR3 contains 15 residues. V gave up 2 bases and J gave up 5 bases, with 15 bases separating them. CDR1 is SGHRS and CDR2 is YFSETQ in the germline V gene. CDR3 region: CASSLWRGEEDTQYF. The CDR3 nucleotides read TGCGCCAGCAGCTTATGGAGGGGAGAGGAAGATACGCAGTATTTT.

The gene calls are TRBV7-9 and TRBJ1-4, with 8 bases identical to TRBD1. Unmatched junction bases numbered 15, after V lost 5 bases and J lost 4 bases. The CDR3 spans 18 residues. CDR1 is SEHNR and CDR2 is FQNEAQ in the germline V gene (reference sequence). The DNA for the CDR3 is TGTGCCAGCAGCCCCACAGCAGGGGGCTTCTCCCTTAATGAAAAACTGTTTTTT. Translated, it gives CASSPTAGGFSLNEKLFF.

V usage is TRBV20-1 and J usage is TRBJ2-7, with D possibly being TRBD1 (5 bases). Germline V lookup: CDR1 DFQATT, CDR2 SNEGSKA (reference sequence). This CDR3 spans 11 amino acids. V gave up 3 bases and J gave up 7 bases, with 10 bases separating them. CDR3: CSARQGNEQYF. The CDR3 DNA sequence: TGCAGTGCTAGGCAGGGAAATGAGCAGTACTTC.

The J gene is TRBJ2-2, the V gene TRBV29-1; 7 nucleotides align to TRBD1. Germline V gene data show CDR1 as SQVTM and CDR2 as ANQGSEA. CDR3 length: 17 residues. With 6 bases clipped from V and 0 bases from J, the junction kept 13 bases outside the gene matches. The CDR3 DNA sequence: TGCAGCGTCCTAAAGGACAGGCTGTATACGAACACCGGGGAGCTGTTTTTT. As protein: CSVLKDRLYTNTGELFF.

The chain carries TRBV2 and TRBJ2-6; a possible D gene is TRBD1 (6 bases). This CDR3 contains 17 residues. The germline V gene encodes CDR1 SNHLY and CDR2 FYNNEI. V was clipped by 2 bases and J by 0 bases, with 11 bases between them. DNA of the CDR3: TGTGCCAGCAGTGAACAGGGGCCCCTCTCTGGGGCCAACGTCCTGACTTTC. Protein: CASSEQGPLSGANVLTF.

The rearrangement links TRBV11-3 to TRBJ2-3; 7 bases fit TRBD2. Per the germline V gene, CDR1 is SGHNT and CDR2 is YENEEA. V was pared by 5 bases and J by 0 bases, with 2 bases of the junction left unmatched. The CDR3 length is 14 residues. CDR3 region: CASSVSGSTDTQYF. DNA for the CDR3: TGTGCCAGCAGCGTTAGCGGGAGCACAGATACGCAGTATTTT.

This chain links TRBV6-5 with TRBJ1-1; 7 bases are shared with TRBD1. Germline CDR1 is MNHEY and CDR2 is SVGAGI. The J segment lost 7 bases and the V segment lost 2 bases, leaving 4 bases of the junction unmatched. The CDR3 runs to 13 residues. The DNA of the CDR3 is TGTGCCAGCAGTTACGGGGGGACAGTTGAAGCTTTCTTT. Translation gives CASSYGGTVEAFF.

The CDR3 DNA follows: TGTGCCAGCATGCGCGGGGGTTCCTACAATGAGCAGTTCTTC. It is translated as CASMRGGSYNEQFF. This chain links TRBV28 with TRBJ2-1, with 7 bases fitting TRBD2. The V and J ends lost 7 bases and 1 base, in that order; junction bases with no gene match: 4. Germline values: CDR1 MDHEN, CDR2 SYDVKM. The CDR3 extends over 14 amino acids.